This T cell receptor (beta chain) stems from a study of T-cell reconstitution after alpha-beta-depleted transplantation in children. It was with unique molecular identifiers that the TCRbeta library was prepared. Each CDR3 protein gets one entry after TCRdb re-called the PCR reads with MiXCR. The table records 90,000 to 120,000 distinct CDR3 sequences, 5% to 8% of them present only once. This clonotype was observed many times. Its antigen is still unknown. This CDR3 spans 12 amino acids. Germline assignment: CDR1 SGHRS and CDR2 YFSETQ. Trimming removed 0 bases at V and 6 bases at J, with 7 bases between. Regarding the study as a whole: Elevated TCRbeta diversity at day 60 was traced, in some patients, to surviving recipient T cells and thymic progenitors. Approximately two months post-transplant, alpha-beta T cells reportedly originated from several hundred expanded graft clones. By one year post-transplant, T-cell counts and diversity largely arose from T cells that were newly produced.

The material sequenced was PBMCs, mostly from graft donor cells, taken 360 days after TCRalphabeta/CD19-depleted stem cell transplant. The chain employs TRBV5-1 and TRBJ2-7; possibly TRBD2 for D (6 bases). This TCR derives from a male patient aged 2 to 10 who had a stem cell transplant for acute lymphoblastic leukemia, so the T cells may come from the graft donor. The CDR3 sequence: CASSLDGSEQYF. In DNA, the CDR3 is TGCGCCAGCAGCTTGGACGGGAGCGAGCAGTACTTC.